The 5 T cell receptor beta chains listed next were all sequenced from one sample in a study of immune cell composition in non-small cell lung cancer. Normal lung sampling was at least 3 cm from the tumour, as distant as possible. Generated by immunoSEQ multiplex PCR, the TCRdb table keeps only in-frame clones and is missing some. Altogether approximately 700 clones are present, roughly 88% being singletons, with the ten largest covering around 11%. Sequencing was performed on non-adjacent lung tissue. The receptors were sampled from a human donor with non-small cell lung cancer.

The genes are TRBV19 and TRBJ1-5; 9 bases fit TRBD1. Germline CDR1 and CDR2: LNHDA and SQIVND (reference sequence). The ends lost 5 bases at V and 5 bases at J; junction bases unmatched: 10. The CDR3 loop spans 16 amino acids. The CDR3 DNA reads TGTGCCAGTAGTCCGCCGGGACAGGGAGCGGATCAGCCCCAGCATTTT. Residues: CASSPPGQGADQPQHF.

This chain links TRBV7-8 with TRBJ2-7; a possible D gene is TRBD1 (5 bases). V lost 1 base, J lost 4 bases, and 11 bases lay in between. Germline-derived CDR1 and CDR2 are SGHVS and FQNEAQ. The CDR3 has 14 amino acids. The DNA for the CDR3 is TGTGCCAGCAGCTTAGTTCCCTCAGGGTACGAGCAGTACTTC. Protein sequence: CASSLVPSGYEQYF.

J is TRBJ2-7 and V is TRBV27; 12 bases line up with TRBD2. TRBJ2-5 matches the DNA end more closely, so the J call is doubtful. Germline CDR1 and CDR2: MNHEY and SMNVEV (reference sequence). The length of the CDR3 is 15 residues. CDR3 sequence: CASSTLLAGGETQYF. The CDR3 coding sequence is TGTGCCAGCAGTACTCTACTAGCGGGGGGAGAGACCCAGTACTTC.

This clone was picked up one time. One end of the junction is discordant with germline, which a read error may explain. The chain employs TRBV4-1 and TRBJ2-7; TRBD2 agrees at 8 bases. Germline lookup yields CDR1 MGHRA and CDR2 YSYEKL. The CDR3 has 15 amino acids. CDR3 in DNA: TGTGCCAGCAGCCTACTAGCGGAAAGCTCCTACGAGCAGTACTTC. Translating it yields CASSLLAESSYEQYF.

The chain carries TRBV5-1 and TRBJ2-1, with D possibly matching TRBD2 (5 bases). Trimming shortened V by 0 bases and J by 6 bases, and 7 bases separated the two germline ends. Germline-derived CDR1 and CDR2 are SGHRS and YFSETQ. This CDR3 spans 13 amino acids. This chain's CDR3 is CASSLGTFNEQFF. As DNA, the CDR3 is TGCGCCAGCAGCTTGGGGACTTTCAATGAGCAGTTCTTC.